Presented here are 30 T cell receptor beta chains from one specimen sequenced in a study of blood T cell repertoires in COVID-19. Sequenced by immunoSEQ multiplex PCR; TCRdb stores in-frame clones only, minus some. This table has about 170,000 clones, about four fifths appearing once. Sample: PBMCs or T cells enriched from blood (not recorded which). The source of these receptors is a middle-aged man who had recovered from COVID-19.

V usage is TRBV5-5 and J usage is TRBJ1-5, with 9 bases identical to TRBD1. Germline CDR1 and CDR2: SGHKS and YYEKEE (reference sequence). This CDR3 is 16 amino acids long. Unmatched junction bases numbered 12, after V lost 5 bases and J lost 6 bases. This chain's CDR3 is CASSTGGSERTQPQHF. The CDR3 DNA follows: TGTGCCAGCAGTACAGGGGGCTCGGAGCGGACTCAGCCCCAGCATTTT.

This sequence joins TRBV2 and TRBJ2-7; no clear D. CDR1 and CDR2 from the germline V gene are SNHLY and FYNNEI. The V and J ends lost 8 bases and 4 bases respectively, with 6 bases between them. This CDR3 contains 10 residues. The CDR3 here is CASGEYEQYF. The CDR3, as DNA: TGTGCCAGCGGAGAATACGAGCAGTACTTC.

This sequence joins TRBV7-9 and TRBJ2-7; 9 bases map to TRBD2. The germline V gene has CDR1 SEHNR and CDR2 FQNEAQ (reference sequence). The CDR3 loop spans 14 amino acids. V gave up 6 bases and J gave up 5 bases; unmatched junction bases: 8. For the CDR3, the DNA is TGTGCCAGCAGTTATAGCGGGGGTCTAGACGAGCAGTACTTC. Translation gives CASSYSGGLDEQYF.

This clone was seen more than once but under ten times. The chain recombines TRBV5-6 with TRBJ1-5, with D possibly matching TRBD1 (6 bases). The germline gives CDR1 SGHDT, CDR2 YYEEEE. Trimming took off 0 bases at V and 10 bases at J, with 20 bases between the two ends. This CDR3 is built from 16 residues. CDR3 sequence (DNA): TGTGCCAGCAGCTTGGCGCGGGGGCAGGGCGGACAACCCCAGCATTTT. It is translated as CASSLARGQGGQPQHF. Variable domain in full (rest from reference TRBV5-6 and TRBJ1-5): DAGVTQSPTHLIKTRGQQVTLRCSPKSGHDTVSWYQQALGQGPQFIFQYYEEEERQRGNFPDRFSGHQFPNYSSELNVNALLLGDSALYLCASSLARGQGGQPQHFGDGTRLSIL.

V gene TRBV5-4 combines with J gene TRBJ1-1; possible D gene TRBD1, 5 bases. The CDR3 is 15 residues long. Trimming left V 0 bases short and J 1 base short, with 10 bases between. From germline, CDR1 is SGHNT and CDR2 YYREEE (reference sequence). The CDR3 loop reads CASSLAVGGNTEAFF. The CDR3 region has the DNA TGTGCCAGCAGCTTGGCCGTGGGGGGGAACACTGAAGCTTTCTTT.

The rearrangement links TRBV7-9 to TRBJ1-3, with a weak D call TRBD1 (6 bases). The CDR3 extends over 14 amino acids. Trimming stripped 3 bases from V and 1 base from J, with 7 bases between. Germline values: CDR1 SEHNR, CDR2 FQNEAQ (reference sequence). CDR3 region: CASSLDRSGNTIYF. The CDR3 DNA follows: TGTGCCAGCAGCTTGGACAGATCTGGAAACACCATATATTTT.

This clone was recorded only once. The chain carries TRBV6-5 and TRBJ1-4; TRBD1 agrees at 8 bases. Germline CDR1 MNHEY, CDR2 SVGAGI. The CDR3 sequence is 16 residues long. The ends lost 2 bases at V and 3 bases at J; junction bases unmatched: 5. This chain's CDR3 is CASSYPDRGSNEKLFF. CDR3 in DNA: TGTGCCAGCAGTTACCCTGACAGGGGCTCTAATGAAAAACTGTTTTTT.

This clone has only a few counts. J is TRBJ1-6 and V is TRBV6-2 or TRBV6-3; TRBD1 aligns across 12 bases. The CDR3 extends over 15 amino acids. The germline V gene has CDR1 MNHEY and CDR2 SVGEGT. The V gene end was trimmed by 4 bases and the J gene end by 11 bases; junction bases not matched to a gene: 6. CDR3 sequence reads: CASSSPGQGATPLHF. The CDR3 DNA reads as TGTGCCAGCAGTTCCCCGGGACAGGGGGCCACACCCCTCCACTTT.

The CDR3 spells CSVERSGRNEQFF. The CDR3 DNA sequence: TGCAGCGTTGAAAGGTCAGGGCGGAATGAGCAGTTCTTC. The chain uses TRBV29-1 and TRBJ2-1, with TRBD1 as a possible D gene (5 bases). V dropped 2 bases and J dropped 7 bases, with 12 bases sitting between them. The CDR3 runs 13 residues. CDR1 and CDR2 (germline): SQVTM, ANQGSEA.

V gene TRBV28 combines with J gene TRBJ2-5, with 9 positions matching TRBD1. Germline CDR1 is MDHEN and CDR2 is SYDVKM. The CDR3 is 15 residues long. V shed 4 bases and J 2 bases; nucleotides not matched to a gene: 5. CDR3 protein: CASSSGTGSQETQYF. CDR3 sequence (DNA): TGTGCCAGCAGTTCCGGGACAGGGTCTCAAGAGACCCAGTACTTC.

J is TRBJ1-2 and V is TRBV4-3, with D uncertain. CDR1 and CDR2 (germline): LGHNA, YSLEER. The CDR3 is 17 amino acids. Between the trimmed V and J ends, which lost 0 bases and 0 bases, there was a span of 14 bases. CDR3 nucleotide sequence: TGCGCCAGCAGCCAAGAGTTCAGGTTAGAAGCTAACTATGGCTACACCTTC. Translated: CASSQEFRLEANYGYTF.

The V and J genes are TRBV6-1 and TRBJ1-5; D might be TRBD1 (5 bases). V shed 4 bases and J shed 2 bases, with 18 bases lying between them. CDR1 MNHNS and CDR2 SASEGT come from the germline V gene. The CDR3 is made up of 17 amino acids. CDR3 sequence reads: CASSVGGGGFGNQPQHF. CDR3 sequence (DNA): TGTGCCAGCAGTGTTGGCGGTGGGGGGTTCGGCAATCAGCCCCAGCATTTT.

This clone was seen a few times. V is TRBV19 and J is TRBJ1-1; TRBD1 might be the D (6 bases). The germline V gene encodes CDR1 LNHDA and CDR2 SQIVND (reference sequence). The CDR3 extends over 16 amino acids. V lost 4 bases to trimming and J lost 3 bases, with 18 bases between them. The CDR3 here is CASSTRPGHPDTEAFF. CDR3 nucleotides: TGTGCCAGTAGTACTAGACCGGGACACCCCGACACTGAAGCTTTCTTT. Full variable domain (outside the CDR3, taken from reference TRBV19 and TRBJ1-1): DGGITQSPKYLFRKEGQNVTLSCEQNLNHDAMYWYRQDPGQGLRLIYYSQIVNDFQKGDIAEGYSVSREKKESFPLTVTSAQKNPTAFYLCASSTRPGHPDTEAFFGQGTRLTVV.

The CDR3 DNA is TGTGCCAGTAGTGGGGGACAGGGGGGCGAGCAGTACTTC. Translating gives CASSGGQGGEQYF. The chain combines TRBV19 with TRBJ2-7, with 11 bases that match TRBD1. The J segment lost 6 bases and the V segment lost 5 bases, leaving 3 bases of the junction unmatched. CDR3 length equals 13 residues. Germline CDR1 reads LNHDA; CDR2 reads SQIVND (reference sequence).

This rearrangement joins TRBV4-3 to TRBJ2-1; TRBD1 matches 9 bases. The CDR3 runs 15 residues. The germline CDR1 and CDR2 sequences are LGHNA and YSLEER. The V and J ends lost 3 bases and 8 bases, in that order; junction bases with no gene match: 8. Here the CDR3 DNA reads TGCGCCAGCAGCCAGGGTATGACAGGGGGGGATGAGCAGTTCTTC. This codes for CASSQGMTGGDEQFF.

The rearrangement links TRBV10-2 to TRBJ2-4, with 7 bases fitting TRBD1. The CDR3 is 15 residues long. Germline CDR1 and CDR2: WSHSY and SAAADI. Trimming cost V 6 bases and J 4 bases; bases outside gene matches: 9. The CDR3, as DNA: TGCGCCAGCAGGAAGGGGGCAGACCCTAAAAACATTCAGTACTTC. Translation: CASRKGADPKNIQYF.

CDR3 sequence: CASSRQGGNTIYF. In DNA, the CDR3 is TGTGCCAGCAGCCGACAGGGTGGAAACACCATATATTTT. The gene calls are TRBV7-9 and TRBJ1-3; 7 bases match TRBD1. The junction had 1 base not matched to a gene; V was cut back by 5 bases and J by 3 bases. There are 13 residues in the CDR3. Germline-derived CDR1 and CDR2 are SEHNR and FQNEAQ (reference sequence).

V usage is TRBV3-1 (or the pseudogene TRBV3-2) and J usage is TRBJ2-7; no clear D gene. The CDR3 has 12 residues. CDR1 and CDR2 from the germline V gene are LGHDT and YNNKEL (reference sequence). Trimming took off 3 bases at V and 6 bases at J, with 9 bases between the two ends. CDR3 sequence (DNA): TGTGCCAGCAGCCAGACTGCATTCGAGCAGTACTTC. It yields the protein CASSQTAFEQYF.

This clone was recorded at least ten times. The chain uses TRBV20-1 and TRBJ2-5, with 9 bases lining up with TRBD1. J gave up 5 bases and V 3 bases, and 7 bases lay outside the gene matches. The germline V gene has CDR1 DFQATT and CDR2 SNEGSKA (reference sequence). This CDR3 spans 14 amino acids. CDR3 in DNA: TGCAGTGCTAGTGGGGGACAGGGAAAGGAGACCCAGTACTTC. Amino acids: CSASGGQGKETQYF.

The chain carries TRBV19 and TRBJ1-2; 10 nucleotides match TRBD1. The ends lost 6 bases at V and 3 bases at J; junction bases unmatched: 4. Germline CDR1 LNHDA, CDR2 SQIVND (reference sequence). The CDR3 covers 14 residues. The CDR3, as DNA: TGTGCCAGTAGGCGGACAGGGGGGGACTATGGCTACACCTTC. Translating gives CASRRTGGDYGYTF.

This chain links TRBV5-1 with TRBJ1-1; D ambiguous. The CDR3 runs 13 residues. Germline lookup yields CDR1 SGHRS and CDR2 YFSETQ. Deletions cut 3 bases from V and 0 bases from J, with 6 bases between. The CDR3 sequence: CASSSNMNTEAFF. DNA for the CDR3: TGCGCCAGCAGCTCTAATATGAACACTGAAGCTTTCTTT. The full variable domain, rest sourced from reference TRBV5-1 and TRBJ1-1, is KAGVTQTPRYLIKTRGQQVTLSCSPISGHRSVSWYQQTPGQGLQFLFEYFSETQRNKGNFPGRFSGRQFSNSRSEMNVSTLELGDSALYLCASSSNMNTEAFFGQGTRLTVV.

V usage is TRBV5-4 and J usage is TRBJ2-7; tentative D call: TRBD1 (5 bases). Trimming took off 4 bases at V and 4 bases at J, with 15 bases between the two ends. CDR3 length: 14 amino acids. Germline V gives CDR1 SGHNT, CDR2 YYREEE (reference sequence). CDR3 region: CASSLRAGFYEQYF. The CDR3 nucleotides are TGTGCCAGCAGCCTCAGGGCAGGGTTTTACGAGCAGTACTTC.

This clone was observed a few times. The CDR3 protein is CASVAGVYSNQPQHF. CDR3 DNA: TGTGCCAGCGTTGCGGGGGTCTATAGCAATCAGCCCCAGCATTTT. The chain couples TRBV19 to TRBJ1-5; D possibly corresponds to TRBD1 (5 bases). V lost 9 bases, J lost 0 bases, and 15 bases lay in between. Germline V gene data show CDR1 as LNHDA and CDR2 as SQIVND (reference sequence). The CDR3 length is 15 residues.

A single count supports this clone. This chain joins TRBV4-3 and TRBJ1-2, with D uncertain. Per germline, CDR1 LGHNA and CDR2 YSLEER. Trimming cost V 0 bases and J 8 bases, with 13 bases left between them. This CDR3 is 14 amino acids long. CDR3 protein: CASSQDLAAGGYTF. CDR3 DNA sequence: TGCGCCAGCAGCCAAGATTTGGCCGCAGGAGGCTACACCTTC.

The V gene is TRBV5-1, the J gene TRBJ1-6; the match to TRBD1 covers 12 bases. Germline values: CDR1 SGHRS, CDR2 YFSETQ. This CDR3 has 18 amino acids. V shed 2 bases, J shed 10 bases, and the junction held 13 bases outside the gene matches. Here the CDR3 DNA reads TGCGCCAGCAGCTTCTCCGGGACAGGGGGCCTATTGGGGTCACCCCTCCACTTT. Translated: CASSFSGTGGLLGSPLHF. Full variable domain (missing parts from reference TRBV5-1 and TRBJ1-6): KAGVTQTPRYLIKTRGQQVTLSCSPISGHRSVSWYQQTPGQGLQFLFEYFSETQRNKGNFPGRFSGRQFSNSRSEMNVSTLELGDSALYLCASSFSGTGGLLGSPLHFGNGTRLTVT.

The V gene is TRBV29-1, the J gene TRBJ2-7, with TRBD1 matching 7 bases. V gave up 4 bases and J gave up 7 bases; unmatched junction bases: 7. Germline lookup yields CDR1 SQVTM and CDR2 ANQGSEA. The CDR3 sequence is 12 residues long. The CDR3 here is CSVGRIQGEQYF. The DNA for the CDR3 is TGCAGCGTTGGAAGAATACAGGGGGAGCAGTACTTC.

V and J are TRBV19 and TRBJ1-5; TRBD1 matches at 7 bases. The CDR3 consists of 14 residues. Germline trimming cut 6 bases from V and 7 bases from J; bases unmatched to any gene: 9. The germline V gene has CDR1 LNHDA and CDR2 SQIVND (reference sequence). The CDR3 region is CASRNRGSNQPQHF. The CDR3 DNA is TGTGCCAGTAGAAACAGGGGTTCTAACCAGCCCCAGCATTTT.

V is TRBV9 and J is TRBJ2-7, with 11 bases fitting TRBD2. J gave up 4 bases and V 0 bases, and 6 bases lay outside the gene matches. Germline CDR1 and CDR2: SGDLS and YYNGEE. The CDR3 spans 16 residues. Here the CDR3 DNA reads TGTGCCAGCAGCGTAGGGGATAGCGGGGGGGCGTACGAGCAGTACTTC. As protein: CASSVGDSGGAYEQYF.

The chain recombines TRBV10-3 with TRBJ1-2; the D gene is possibly TRBD1 (5 bases). The germline CDR1 and CDR2 sequences are ENHRY and SYGVKD. The CDR3 totals 13 residues. V lost 9 bases and J lost 6, with 17 bases in between. This CDR3 reads CAMTDNRLHGYTF. CDR3 nucleotides: TGTGCCATGACCGATAACAGGTTACATGGCTACACCTTC.

The gene calls are TRBV12-5 and TRBJ1-1; D may be TRBD1 (5 bases). This CDR3 comprises 16 residues. The germline CDR1 and CDR2 sequences are LGHNT and FRNRAP. V was cut by 2 bases and J by 6 bases, with 19 bases left in between. The CDR3 here is CASGLYRGRGGPEAFF. Here the CDR3 DNA reads TGTGCTAGTGGTTTGTATAGAGGAAGGGGAGGACCTGAAGCTTTCTTT.